The clone carrying this T cell receptor beta chain has ten or more counts. Its target is not known. A single run covered 15-18 subjects with over 160 million TCR-beta sequences. Each CDR3 protein gets one entry after TCRdb re-called the 5' RACE reads with MiXCR. Of about 24,000 distinct CDR3 sequences in the sample, around 15% were seen once. CDR3 length equals 14 residues. The V and J ends lost 4 bases and 3 bases respectively, with 16 bases between them. Per germline, CDR1 SQVTM and CDR2 ANQGSEA. These data are taken from a study of neurological immune-mediated disorders. Study-level points and caveats: Because no CDR3 amino acid sequences were shared across subjects by expanded clones, private repertoires were suggested in all groups. HTLV-1-associated myelopathy displayed the greatest TCR clonal expansion, and multiple sclerosis exhibited the smallest, lower than that of healthy controls.

The chain combines TRBV29-1 with TRBJ2-7, with D hard to call. The receptor's source is a woman aged 40 to 50 with HTLV-1-associated myelopathy (HAM/TSP). The specimen sequenced was PBMCs. This chain's CDR3 is CSVAGSVSLYEQYF. For the CDR3, the DNA is TGCAGCGTTGCGGGCAGCGTGAGCCTCTACGAGCAGTACTTC.